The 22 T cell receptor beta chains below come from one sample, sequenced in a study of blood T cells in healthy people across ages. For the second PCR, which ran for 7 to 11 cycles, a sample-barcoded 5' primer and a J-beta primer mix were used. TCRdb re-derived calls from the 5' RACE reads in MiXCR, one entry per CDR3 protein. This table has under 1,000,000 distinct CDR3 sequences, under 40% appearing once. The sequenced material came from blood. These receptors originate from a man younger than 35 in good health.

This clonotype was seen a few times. Written as DNA, the CDR3 is TGTGCCAGCAGACGCGGACAGGGAAACACAGATACGCAGTATTTT. Amino acids: CASRRGQGNTDTQYF. The chain links TRBV7-9 to TRBJ2-3, with 8 bases lining up with TRBD1. This CDR3 has 15 residues. The J segment lost 2 bases and the V segment lost 6 bases, leaving 7 bases of the junction unmatched. Germline V lookup: CDR1 SEHNR, CDR2 FQNEAQ (reference sequence).

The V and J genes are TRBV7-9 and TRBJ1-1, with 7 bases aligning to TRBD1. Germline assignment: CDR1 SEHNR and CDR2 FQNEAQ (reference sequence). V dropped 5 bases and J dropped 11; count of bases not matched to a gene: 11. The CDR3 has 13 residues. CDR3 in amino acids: CASSPLDRTHAFF. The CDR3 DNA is TGTGCCAGCAGCCCTCTGGACAGGACGCACGCTTTCTTT.

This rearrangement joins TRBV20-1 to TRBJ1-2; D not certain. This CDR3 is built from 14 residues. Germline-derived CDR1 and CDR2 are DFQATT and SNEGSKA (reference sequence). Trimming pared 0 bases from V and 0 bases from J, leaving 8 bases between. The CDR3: CSARDEPTNYGYTF. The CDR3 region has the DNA TGCAGTGCTAGAGATGAGCCGACTAACTATGGCTACACCTTC.

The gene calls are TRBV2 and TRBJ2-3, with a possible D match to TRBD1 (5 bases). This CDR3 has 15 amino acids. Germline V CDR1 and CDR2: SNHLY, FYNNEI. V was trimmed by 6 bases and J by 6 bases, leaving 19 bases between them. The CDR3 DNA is TGTGCCAGCAGCCCCGACTTAGCAGGGCGGGATACGCAGTATTTT. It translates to CASSPDLAGRDTQYF.

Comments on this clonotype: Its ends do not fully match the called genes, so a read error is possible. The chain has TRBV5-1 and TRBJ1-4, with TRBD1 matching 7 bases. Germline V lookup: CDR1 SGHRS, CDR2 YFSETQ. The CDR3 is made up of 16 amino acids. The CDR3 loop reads CASSLGQGATKEKLFF. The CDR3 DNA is TGCGCCAGCAGCTTGGGACAGGGTGCAACTAAGGAAAAACTGTTTTTT.

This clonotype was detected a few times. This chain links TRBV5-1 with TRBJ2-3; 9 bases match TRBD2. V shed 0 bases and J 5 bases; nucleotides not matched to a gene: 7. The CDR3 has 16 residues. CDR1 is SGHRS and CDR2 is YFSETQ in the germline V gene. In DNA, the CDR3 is TGCGCCAGCAGCTTGGCCGTCGCGGGGGGGCTAGATACGCAGTATTTT. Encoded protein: CASSLAVAGGLDTQYF.

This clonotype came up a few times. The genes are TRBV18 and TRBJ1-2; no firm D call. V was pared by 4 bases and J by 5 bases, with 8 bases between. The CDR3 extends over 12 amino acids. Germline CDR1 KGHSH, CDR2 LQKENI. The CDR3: CASSQNLYGYTF. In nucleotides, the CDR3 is TGTGCCAGCTCACAGAACCTGTATGGCTACACCTTC.

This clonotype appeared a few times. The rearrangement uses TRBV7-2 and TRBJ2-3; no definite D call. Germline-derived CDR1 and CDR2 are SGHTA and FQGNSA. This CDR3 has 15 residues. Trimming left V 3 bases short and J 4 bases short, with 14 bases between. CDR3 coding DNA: TGTGCCAGCAGCTTGATGGGCCCTGGCGCAGATACGCAGTATTTT. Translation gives CASSLMGPGADTQYF.

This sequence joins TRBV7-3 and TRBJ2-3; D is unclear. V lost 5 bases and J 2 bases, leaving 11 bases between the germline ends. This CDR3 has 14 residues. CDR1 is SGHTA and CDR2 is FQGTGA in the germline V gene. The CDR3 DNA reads TGTGCCAGCAGCCCCTCAGTGAACACAGATACGCAGTATTTT. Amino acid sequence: CASSPSVNTDTQYF.

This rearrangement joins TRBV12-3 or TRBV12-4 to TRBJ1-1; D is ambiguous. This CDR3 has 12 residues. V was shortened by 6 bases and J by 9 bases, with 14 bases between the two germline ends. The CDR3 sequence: CASSLDYFKAFF. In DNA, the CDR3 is TGTGCCAGCAGCCTGGACTATTTTAAAGCTTTCTTT.

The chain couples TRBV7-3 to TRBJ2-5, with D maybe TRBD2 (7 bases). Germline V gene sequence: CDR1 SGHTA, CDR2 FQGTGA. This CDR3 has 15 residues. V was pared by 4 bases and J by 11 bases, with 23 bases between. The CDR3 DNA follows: TGTGCCAGCAGCTCGGGGGCTAGCGGATACAATGAGCAGTACTTC. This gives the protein CASSSGASGYNEQYF. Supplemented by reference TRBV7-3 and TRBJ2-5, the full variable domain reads GAGVSQTPSNKVTEKGKYVELRCDPISGHTALYWYRQSLGQGPEFLIYFQGTGAADDSGLPNDRFFAVRPEGSVSTLKIQRTERGDSAVYLCASSSGASGYNEQYFGPGTRLLVL.

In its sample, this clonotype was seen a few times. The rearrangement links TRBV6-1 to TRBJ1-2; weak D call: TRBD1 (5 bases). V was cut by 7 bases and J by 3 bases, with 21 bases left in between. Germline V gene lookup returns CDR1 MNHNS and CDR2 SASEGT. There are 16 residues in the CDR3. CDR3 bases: TGTGCCAGCACCCTAAGTGGGGCCGCAGCTTACTATGGCTACACCTTC. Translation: CASTLSGAAAYYGYTF.

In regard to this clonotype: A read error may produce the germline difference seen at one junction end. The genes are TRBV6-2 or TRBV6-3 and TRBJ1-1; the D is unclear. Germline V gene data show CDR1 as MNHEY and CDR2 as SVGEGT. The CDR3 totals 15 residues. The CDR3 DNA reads TGTGCCAGCAGTCCCCGGAGGGAGGCGATCACTGGAGCTTTCTTT. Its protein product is CASSPRREAITGAFF.

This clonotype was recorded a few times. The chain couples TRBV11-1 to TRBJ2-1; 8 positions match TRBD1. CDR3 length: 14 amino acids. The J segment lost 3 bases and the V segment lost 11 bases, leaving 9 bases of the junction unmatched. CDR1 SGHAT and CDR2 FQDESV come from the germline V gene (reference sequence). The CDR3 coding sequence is TGTGCCGGCACCAAGGGACAGGACTACAATGAGCAGTTCTTC. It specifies CAGTKGQDYNEQFF.

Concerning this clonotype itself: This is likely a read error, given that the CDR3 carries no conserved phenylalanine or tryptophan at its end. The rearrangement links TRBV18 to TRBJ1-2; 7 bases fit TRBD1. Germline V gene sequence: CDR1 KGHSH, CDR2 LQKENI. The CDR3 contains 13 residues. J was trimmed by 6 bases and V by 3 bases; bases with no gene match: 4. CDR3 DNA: TGTGCCAGCTCACCCGGGACAGATAATGGCTACACCTTA. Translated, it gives CASSPGTDNGYTL.

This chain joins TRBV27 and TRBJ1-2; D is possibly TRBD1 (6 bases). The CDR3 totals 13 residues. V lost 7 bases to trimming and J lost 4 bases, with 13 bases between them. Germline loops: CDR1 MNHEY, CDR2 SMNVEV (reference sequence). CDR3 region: CASKGGGTYGYTF. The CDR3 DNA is TGTGCCAGCAAGGGGGGAGGGACCTATGGCTACACCTTC.

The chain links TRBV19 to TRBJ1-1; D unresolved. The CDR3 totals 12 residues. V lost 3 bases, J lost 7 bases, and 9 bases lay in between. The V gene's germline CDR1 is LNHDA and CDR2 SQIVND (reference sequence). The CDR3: CASSIMESEAFF. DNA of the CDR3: TGTGCCAGTAGTATCATGGAAAGTGAAGCTTTCTTT.

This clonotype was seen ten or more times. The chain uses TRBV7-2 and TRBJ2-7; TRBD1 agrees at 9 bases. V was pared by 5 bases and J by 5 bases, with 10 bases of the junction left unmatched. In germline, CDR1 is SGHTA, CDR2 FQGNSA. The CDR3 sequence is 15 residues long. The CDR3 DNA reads TGTGCCAGCAGCCCGCGAGGACAGGGGTTACACGAGCAGTACTTC. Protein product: CASSPRGQGLHEQYF.

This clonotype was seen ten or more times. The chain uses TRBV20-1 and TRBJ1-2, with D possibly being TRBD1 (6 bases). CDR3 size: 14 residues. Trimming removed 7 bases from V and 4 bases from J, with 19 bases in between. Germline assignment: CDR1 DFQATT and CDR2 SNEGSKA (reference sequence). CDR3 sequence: CSVKGDPRGYGYTF. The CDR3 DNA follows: TGCAGTGTCAAGGGGGACCCTAGGGGCTATGGCTACACCTTC.

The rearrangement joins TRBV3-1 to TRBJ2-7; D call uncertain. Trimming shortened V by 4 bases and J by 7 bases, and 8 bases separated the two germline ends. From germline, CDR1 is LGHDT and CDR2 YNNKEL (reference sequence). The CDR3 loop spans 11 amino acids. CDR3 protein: CASSRAGEQYF. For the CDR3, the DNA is TGTGCCAGCAGCCGGGCCGGAGAGCAGTACTTC.

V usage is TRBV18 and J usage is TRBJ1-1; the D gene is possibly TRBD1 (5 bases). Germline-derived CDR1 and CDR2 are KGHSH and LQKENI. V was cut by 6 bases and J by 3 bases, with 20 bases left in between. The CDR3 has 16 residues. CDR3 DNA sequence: TGTGCCAGCTCCCCTCAGCCGGGGGGTCAGGACACTGAAGCTTTCTTT. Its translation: CASSPQPGGQDTEAFF.

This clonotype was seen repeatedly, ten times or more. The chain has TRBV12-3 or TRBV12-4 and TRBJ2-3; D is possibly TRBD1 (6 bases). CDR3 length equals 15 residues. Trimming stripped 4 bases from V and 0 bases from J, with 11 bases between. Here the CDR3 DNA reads TGTGCCAGCAGTTCCACAGGGTCCAGCACAGATACGCAGTATTTT. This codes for CASSSTGSSTDTQYF.